The sequence of this T cell receptor (beta chain) was determined in a study of control samples from healthy donors and cancer patients (dated by TCRdb to the early 2020s). Worth noting for this clone: Its antigen is currently not known. No per-base quality is available; no much larger clone lies one base away.

The library relied on the immunoSEQ multiplex PCR assay. TCRdb re-hosts the immuneACCESS table, in-frame sequences only. Its copies lack some clones; in the studies checked, an unresolved V gene accounts for under half of them, and the cause for the rest is not known. The sample contains tens of thousands of clones, approximately 93% of them found a single time. The leading ten clones occupy about 1.3% of the sample. Reading the germline V gene gives CDR1 KGHSY and CDR2 FQNENV. The trim is 4 bases for V and 9 bases for J, with a gap of 13 bases between the germline ends. The CDR3 covers 13 residues, taking in both the cysteine and the phenylalanine. Only the CDR3 DNA stays, 39 bases, in frame from base 1.

The TCR was taken from a woman aged 40-49 years with lung cancer. Rearrangement joined TRBV16 to TRBJ1-5, with the D segment identity uncertain. Sequencing input: PBMCs. The CDR3 is CASSRGLGMPQHF. The DNA sequence reads TGTGCCAGCAGCCGCGGCTTGGGGATGCCCCAGCATTTT.